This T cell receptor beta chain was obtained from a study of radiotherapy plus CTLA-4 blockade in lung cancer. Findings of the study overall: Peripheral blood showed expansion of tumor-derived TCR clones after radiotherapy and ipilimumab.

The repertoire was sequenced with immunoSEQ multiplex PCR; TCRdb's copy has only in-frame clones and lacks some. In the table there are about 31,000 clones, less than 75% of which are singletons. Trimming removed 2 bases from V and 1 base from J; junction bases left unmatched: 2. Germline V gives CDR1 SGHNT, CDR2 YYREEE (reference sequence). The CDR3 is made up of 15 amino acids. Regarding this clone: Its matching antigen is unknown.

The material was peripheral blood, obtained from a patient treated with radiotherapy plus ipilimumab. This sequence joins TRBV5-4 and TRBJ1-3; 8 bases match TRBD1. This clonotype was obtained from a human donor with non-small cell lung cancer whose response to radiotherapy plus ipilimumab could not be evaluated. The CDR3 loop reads CASSFGQGSGNTIYF. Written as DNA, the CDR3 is TGTGCCAGCAGCTTCGGACAGGGATCTGGAAACACCATATATTTT.